The sequence of this TCR beta chain was determined in a study of regulatory T cells in long-lasting Graves disease. Study findings and constraints: Accuracy may have suffered from the small sample size. Among persistent patients, a larger number of public clonotypes were shared (about 2,700) than among newly diagnosed patients (about 950).

Investigators prepared the TCR beta libraries by applying iRepertoire HTBI primers and Arm-PCR of CDR3 regions. A single record per CDR3 protein comes from TCRdb applying MiXCR to the multiplex PCR reads. The sample holds roughly 500,000 distinct CDR3 sequences; about 22% are singletons and the top ten take approximately 6.4%. With V trimmed by 5 bases and J by 10 bases, 12 bases remained unmatched. The germline CDR1 and CDR2 sequences are LNHDA and SQIVND (reference sequence). CDR3 length equals 15 residues. Described time point: persistent/refractory GD, antithyroid drugs over 5 years with positive TRAb. With RNA extracted from PBMCs as input, the TCR library was made. Points on this clonotype: What it binds is not known.

The source was peripheral blood mononuclear cells (PBMCs), collected when the disease was refractory, from a patient treated with antithyroid drugs. The V call is TRBV19, the J call TRBJ1-4; TRBD1 matches at 8 bases. The source is a female donor with Graves disease. Written as DNA, the CDR3 is TGTGCCAGTAGTGACCGGGACAGGCCGTATATAAAACTGTTTTTT. Amino acids: CASSDRDRPYIKLFF.